This T cell receptor beta chain was captured by sequencing in a study of CD8+CD57+ T cells in acquired aplastic anemia. For the study at large: 3 to 4 ug was the average amount of DNA from sorted CD4+ and CD8+ cells. An average of roughly 10 million reads for CD4+ cells was obtained from healthy donors.

The CDR3 runs to 15 residues. Germline CDR1 SGHVS, CDR2 FQNEAQ. Losses at the gene ends were 6 bases for V and 3 bases for J; bases not matched to a gene: 10. For CDR3 and TCR beta VDJ profiling, genomic DNA was the template used. TCRdb processed the reads anew with MiXCR; each CDR3 protein has one entry. The sample has some 200,000 distinct CDR3 sequences, approximately 60% seen once. Sequencing was performed on sorted CD4+, CD8+, or CD8+CD57+ T cells (not recorded which) from PBMCs. The rearrangement joins TRBV7-8 to TRBJ2-5, with 7 positions matching TRBD2. This TCR came from a human donor in good health. DNA of the CDR3: TGTGCCAGCAGTGGGCTCCTAGCGGACAAAGAGACCCAGTACTTC. Encoded protein: CASSGLLADKETQYF.